The rows below give T cell receptor beta chains drawn from one sample of a study of cytotoxic CD8 clonotypes in ibrutinib-treated CLL. Repertoires were generated with immunoSEQ multiplex PCR, while TCRdb's copy carries only in-frame clones and drops some. The table has around 77,000 clones, around 80% seen once; the top ten hold roughly 7.1%. The material sequenced was PBMCs, taken at disease progression, from a patient treated with ibrutinib. Source of these receptors: a human donor with chronic lymphocytic leukemia. CDR3s include the opening cysteine and the closing phenylalanine or tryptophan. The order of the fields is V gene, clone size, J gene, D gene, CDR3 DNA, CDR3 protein. The D gene is left open where the match is weak. A row's size may be missing; if present it is once, few, many or a size class.

V gene: TRBV30; clone size: NA; J gene: TRBJ1-1; D gene: TRBD1; CDR3 DNA: TGTGCCTGGAAGGGGGCTGGGACTGAAGCTTTCTTT; CDR3 protein: CAWKGAGTEAFF
V gene: TRBV11-2; clone size: NA; J gene: TRBJ2-7; D gene: TRBD1; CDR3 DNA: TGTGCCAGCAGCTTAGCGCTCTGGGACAGATCCTACGAGCAGTACTTC; CDR3 protein: CASSLALWDRSYEQYF
V gene: TRBV19; clone size: NA; J gene: TRBJ2-3; D gene: NA; CDR3 DNA: TGTGCCAGCACCAAGGTGGTAGGGGCTGGGGCAGATACGCAGTATTTT; CDR3 protein: CASTKVVGAGADTQYF
V gene: TRBV27; clone size: NA; J gene: TRBJ2-2; D gene: NA; CDR3 DNA: TGTGCCAGCAGTTTATCCCCATTTGCGAACACCGGGGAGCTGTTTTTT; CDR3 protein: CASSLSPFANTGELFF
V gene: TRBV5-4; clone size: NA; J gene: TRBJ2-5; D gene: NA; CDR3 DNA: TGTGCCAGCAGCTTGTCCTGGGGGGCAACCGAGACCCAGTACTTC; CDR3 protein: CASSLSWGATETQYF
V gene: TRBV10-1; clone size: NA; J gene: TRBJ2-3; D gene: TRBD1; CDR3 DNA: TGCGCCAGCTCCCTGAATGGAGACAGGGTCACAGATACGCAGTATTTT; CDR3 protein: CASSLNGDRVTDTQYF
V gene: TRBV4-1; clone size: NA; J gene: TRBJ2-1; D gene: TRBD2; CDR3 DNA: TGCGCCAGCTCCATGGAGGTGGGGCGGGGGGGCAATGAGCAGTTCTTC; CDR3 protein: CASSMEVGRGGNEQFF
V gene: TRBV6-5; clone size: NA; J gene: TRBJ2-7; D gene: NA; CDR3 DNA: TGTGCCAGCAGTTTCTACAGTCCTTCCAGCACCTACGAGCAGTACTTC; CDR3 protein: CASSFYSPSSTYEQYF
V gene: TRBV7-7; clone size: few; J gene: TRBJ1-1; D gene: NA; CDR3 DNA: TGTGCCAGCAGCCGCGGACTTAACACTGAAGCTTTCTTT; CDR3 protein: CASSRGLNTEAFF
V gene: TRBV20-1; clone size: NA; J gene: TRBJ2-3; D gene: TRBD2; CDR3 DNA: TGCAGTGCGCTAGCGGCAGATACGCAGTATTTT; CDR3 protein: CSALAADTQYF
V gene: TRBV19; clone size: NA; J gene: TRBJ1-2; D gene: NA; CDR3 DNA: TGTGCCAGTAGCCGAAGGGCTGAGGGGCCTGGCTACACCTTC; CDR3 protein: CASSRRAEGPGYTF
V gene: TRBV5-4; clone size: NA; J gene: TRBJ2-7; D gene: NA; CDR3 DNA: TGTGCCAGCAGCAAGACAGTAGCCTACGAGCAGTACTTC; CDR3 protein: CASSKTVAYEQYF
V gene: TRBV18; clone size: once; J gene: TRBJ2-7; D gene: NA; CDR3 DNA: TGTGCCAGCTCACCAGGTCAGGGGAGTTACGAGCAGTACTTC; CDR3 protein: CASSPGQGSYEQYF